The 32 T cell receptor beta chains in this list originate from one sample, sequenced in a study of immune heterogeneity within non-small cell lung tumors. The starting template was genomic DNA from bulk tumor, approximately 620 ng per sample. Each primary tumor yielded several biopsies, collected far apart from one another at surgery. The cohort was untreated, with newly diagnosed non-small cell lung cancer undergoing curative surgery. TCR beta CDR3 regions came from multiplex PCR with 32 forward V and 13 reverse J primers. TCRdb reprocessed the multiplex PCR reads with MiXCR, giving one entry per CDR3 protein. The data show some 9,300 distinct CDR3 sequences, 31% seen once. Sequencing was done on a sample of lung tumor tissue. These receptors all stem from a man in his sixties with non-small cell lung cancer.

This clonotype is categorized as medium-sized. The DNA for the CDR3 is TGTGCCAGTAGACGATTGGGGACTAGCAGTTACGAGCAGTACTTC. Protein product: CASRRLGTSSYEQYF. The chain is built from TRBV19 and TRBJ2-7; 9 bases agree with TRBD2. The J segment lost 4 bases and the V segment lost 6 bases, leaving 10 bases of the junction unmatched. There are 15 residues in the CDR3. The germline V gene has CDR1 LNHDA and CDR2 SQIVND (reference sequence).

This clonotype was seen many times. The V gene is TRBV5-6, the J gene TRBJ2-7; D uncertain. The length of the CDR3 is 13 residues. Trimming pared 2 bases from V and 2 bases from J, leaving 8 bases between. Germline CDR1 and CDR2: SGHDT and YYEEEE. The CDR3 is CASSFRTPYEQYF. CDR3 nucleotides: TGTGCCAGCAGCTTCCGGACCCCCTACGAGCAGTACTTC. The whole variable domain, filled in from reference TRBV5-6 and TRBJ2-7, reads DAGVTQSPTHLIKTRGQQVTLRCSPKSGHDTVSWYQQALGQGPQFIFQYYEEEERQRGNFPDRFSGHQFPNYSSELNVNALLLGDSALYLCASSFRTPYEQYFGPGTRLTVT.

By sample share, this clonotype is medium-sized. This rearrangement joins TRBV28 to TRBJ2-7; TRBD2 matches at 9 bases. The CDR3 has 15 amino acids. Germline trimming cut 5 bases from V and 3 bases from J; bases unmatched to any gene: 8. Looked up from germline, CDR1 is MDHEN and CDR2 is SYDVKM. The CDR3 coding sequence is TGTGCCAGCAGTCCTCTTAGCGGGAGCGGCTACGAGCAGTACTTC. It specifies CASSPLSGSGYEQYF. Full variable domain (remainder filled in from reference TRBV28 and TRBJ2-7): DVKVTQSSRYLVKRTGEKVFLECVQDMDHENMFWYRQDPGLGLRLIYFSYDVKMKEKGDIPEGYSVSREKKERFSLILESASTNQTSMYLCASSPLSGSGYEQYFGPGTRLTVT.

The table lists this clonotype with many counts. The chain links TRBV6-1 to TRBJ2-5, with D maybe TRBD2 (5 bases). The CDR3 consists of 17 residues. Germline CDR1 reads MNHNS; CDR2 reads SASEGT. Trimming removed 0 bases at V and 0 bases at J, with 14 bases between. DNA for the CDR3: TGTGCCAGCAGTGAAGCTTCCAGGCCGGGGTACCAAGAGACCCAGTACTTC. Translating gives CASSEASRPGYQETQYF.

This clonotype was found many times. J is TRBJ2-1 and V is TRBV5-1; D is perhaps TRBD1 or TRBD2 (5 bases each). The CDR3 covers 14 residues. Germline CDR1 reads SGHRS; CDR2 reads YFSETQ. V shed 6 bases and J shed 6 bases, with 16 bases lying between them. The DNA of the CDR3 is TGCGCCAGCACCAGACAAGAGGGGTTCAATGAGCAGTTCTTC. It specifies CASTRQEGFNEQFF.

Many counts were recorded for this clonotype. The chain combines TRBV9 with TRBJ1-2; TRBD1 matches 10 bases. CDR3 size: 17 residues. J was trimmed by 2 bases and V by 3 bases; bases with no gene match: 10. CDR1 is SGDLS and CDR2 is YYNGEE in the germline V gene. This CDR3 reads CASSGQTGGARNYGYTF. The CDR3 bases are TGTGCCAGCAGCGGCCAGACAGGGGGCGCGCGGAACTATGGCTACACCTTC.

The chain couples TRBV5-5 to TRBJ2-7, with TRBD2 matching 10 bases. The trim removed 4 bases at V and 3 bases at J, leaving 10 bases unmatched. Germline V gene lookup returns CDR1 SGHKS and CDR2 YYEKEE (reference sequence). CDR3 length: 16 amino acids. CDR3 amino acids: CASSQRIGTSVYEQYF. CDR3 nucleotide sequence: TGTGCCAGCAGCCAGAGGATCGGGACTAGCGTCTACGAGCAGTACTTC.

By share of the sample, this clonotype is medium-sized (0.01 to 0.1%). This chain links TRBV7-9 with TRBJ2-3; 7 positions match TRBD2. V lost 8 bases, J lost 5 bases, and 7 bases stayed unmatched. Germline V gives CDR1 SEHNR, CDR2 FQNEAQ (reference sequence). The CDR3 has 13 residues. CDR3 region: CASVRERRDTQYF. In DNA, the CDR3 is TGTGCCAGCGTGCGGGAGAGGAGAGATACGCAGTATTTT.

This clonotype was counted only a few times. The chain links TRBV24-1 to TRBJ2-5, with 7 bases identical to TRBD2. The V segment lost 4 bases and the J segment 1 base; nucleotides outside the gene matches: 5. The CDR3 runs to 15 residues. Germline V CDR1 and CDR2: KGHDR, SFDVKD. As DNA, the CDR3 is TGTGCCACCAGTGACCATACTAGCGCCCAAGAGACCCAGTACTTC. Translating it yields CATSDHTSAQETQYF.

The chain links TRBV20-1 to TRBJ1-5; no firm D call. The V end lost 0 bases, the J end lost 0 bases, and 12 bases lay between the germline ends. CDR3 length: 16 residues. Germline V CDR1 and CDR2: DFQATT, SNEGSKA (reference sequence). The CDR3 here is CSARDWATYSNQPQHF. As DNA, the CDR3 is TGCAGTGCTAGAGATTGGGCGACGTATAGCAATCAGCCCCAGCATTTT.

This clonotype was recorded at least ten times. The chain links TRBV7-9 to TRBJ2-1, with 9 bases that match TRBD2. V shed 8 bases, J shed 8 bases, and the junction held 10 bases outside the gene matches. Germline V lookup: CDR1 SEHNR, CDR2 FQNEAQ (reference sequence). The CDR3 extends over 14 amino acids. CDR3 nucleotides: TGTGCCAGCTTAGGGGCTAGCGGGACTCATGAGCAGTTCTTC. Translation gives CASLGASGTHEQFF. The full variable domain, completed using reference TRBV7-9 and TRBJ2-1, is DTGVSQNPRHKITKRGQNVTFRCDPISEHNRLYWYRQTLGQGPEFLTYFQNEAQLEKSRLLSDRFSAERPKGSFSTLEIQRTEQGDSAMYLCASLGASGTHEQFFGPGTRLTVL.

By sample share, this clonotype is medium-sized. The V call is TRBV15, the J call TRBJ2-7; tentatively, D is TRBD1 or TRBD2 (5 bases each). Germline values: CDR1 LNHNV, CDR2 YYDKDF (reference sequence). V lost 5 bases, J lost 0 bases, and 11 bases lay in between. The CDR3 runs to 14 residues. The CDR3 DNA sequence: TGTGCCACCAGCCCCCGGGACGGCTCCTACGAGCAGTACTTC. Its protein is CATSPRDGSYEQYF. The full variable domain, with the rest looked up from reference TRBV15 and TRBJ2-7, is DAMVIQNPRYQVTQFGKPVTLSCSQTLNHNVMYWYQQKSSQAPKLLFHYYDKDFNNEADTPDNFQSRRPNTSFCFLDIRSPGLGDTAMYLCATSPRDGSYEQYFGPGTRLTVT.

This chain joins TRBV19 and TRBJ1-5, with D possibly being TRBD1 (6 bases). This CDR3 comprises 16 residues. Germline V gene data show CDR1 as LNHDA and CDR2 as SQIVND (reference sequence). The V end lost 2 bases, the J end lost 7 bases, and 18 bases lay between the germline ends. For the CDR3, the DNA is TGTGCCAGTAGTATACTACAGGGAGGTGGGGGGCAGCCCCAGCATTTT. Encoded protein: CASSILQGGGGQPQHF.

Concerning this clonotype itself: Because the CDR3 is missing its conserved closing phenylalanine or tryptophan, this is likely a read error. It is unclear where the CDR3 begins or ends on the DNA, so no DNA is shown, and the CDR3 is as TCRdb lists it. The gene calls are TRBV30 and TRBJ2-3; TRBD2 was called by the table and not checked on the DNA. The CDR3 is 16 residues long, ends included. CDR1 and CDR2 from the germline V gene are GTSNPN and SVGIG (reference sequence). This CDR3 reads CAWSVLGSFYEQYFGP.

CDR3 loop: CSASLLSSGNTIYF. CDR3 in DNA: TGCAGTGCTAGCCTCTTATCCTCTGGAAACACCATATATTTT. The chain combines TRBV20-1 with TRBJ1-3; D not resolved. The V end was cut by 3 bases, the J end by 0 bases, with 9 bases between. The germline gives CDR1 DFQATT, CDR2 SNEGSKA (reference sequence). The CDR3 totals 14 residues.

This clonotype was seen many times. V gene TRBV6-1 combines with J gene TRBJ2-3; tentatively, D is TRBD1 or TRBD2 (5 bases each). V was pared by 3 bases and J by 4 bases, with 20 bases between. The CDR3 runs 17 residues. The germline CDR1 and CDR2 sequences are MNHNS and SASEGT. The CDR3 region has the DNA TGTGCCAGCAGTGACCCTCGGGGCAAAGGGGACGCAGATACGCAGTATTTT. Translated: CASSDPRGKGDADTQYF.

This clonotype occurred many times. The CDR3 DNA reads TGTGCCAGCAGCCCCTCGTTGACAGCCTCTTTTGAGCAGTTCTTC. This codes for CASSPSLTASFEQFF. The V gene is TRBV11-2, the J gene TRBJ2-1; the D gene is possibly TRBD1 (5 bases). This CDR3 has 15 residues. V lost 5 bases and J 9 bases, leaving 20 bases between the germline ends. Germline V gene data show CDR1 as SGHAT and CDR2 as FQNNGV.

This clonotype was observed many times. The junction does not match germline at one end; this may be a read error. The genes are TRBV5-1 and TRBJ2-1; 9 bases fit TRBD1. CDR1 is SGHRS, CDR2 YFSETQ, per germline. This CDR3 contains 15 residues. The CDR3 sequence is CAGSRTGEAYNEQFF. CDR3 coding DNA: TGCGCCGGCAGCCGGACAGGGGAAGCCTACAATGAGCAGTTCTTC.

This clonotype is judged medium-sized. The gene calls are TRBV15 and TRBJ1-4; no definite D call. Germline V gives CDR1 LNHNV, CDR2 YYDKDF (reference sequence). The CDR3 runs 13 residues. V was clipped by 6 bases and J by 0 bases, with 5 bases between them. The CDR3, as DNA: TGTGCCACCAGTAGGTCAACTAATGAAAAACTGTTTTTT. Protein product: CATSRSTNEKLFF.

Worth noting for this clonotype: The conserved phenylalanine or tryptophan is not found at the CDR3 terminus, so this likely reflects a read error. The DNA is left out, because the CDR3 cannot be placed on it with certainty; the CDR3 is given as TCRdb lists it. The rearrangement uses TRBV28 and TRBJ2-3; whether TRBD1, the table's D call, matches the DNA was not checked. The CDR3 contains 19 residues when both ends are counted. CDR1 is MDHEN and CDR2 is SYDVKM in the germline V gene. The CDR3 protein is CASSRELGAVVLREQYFGP.

This chain joins TRBV7-6 and TRBJ2-1, with 12 positions matching TRBD2. V was pared by 1 base and J by 1 base, with 8 bases of the junction left unmatched. In germline, CDR1 is SGHVS, CDR2 FNYEAQ. The CDR3 spans 19 residues. CDR3 in DNA: TGTGCCAGCAGCTTAGTGAGGGGGACTAGCGGGCTATCCTACAATGAGCAGTTCTTC. Translating it yields CASSLVRGTSGLSYNEQFF.

By its share, this clonotype is medium-sized. The chain carries TRBV2 and TRBJ2-7; D unclear. Per the germline V gene, CDR1 is SNHLY and CDR2 is FYNNEI. The ends were cut back, 4 bases at V and 6 bases at J, with 10 bases in the middle. The length of the CDR3 is 12 residues. CDR3 nucleotide sequence: TGTGCCAGCAGTGTTAGGGTGGGCGAGCAGTACTTC. The encoded protein is CASSVRVGEQYF.

The table lists this clonotype with many counts. This rearrangement joins TRBV30 to TRBJ2-1; perhaps TRBD2 as D (6 bases). Germline V gene data show CDR1 as GTSNPN and CDR2 as SVGIG (reference sequence). Trimming removed 2 bases at V and 3 bases at J, with 20 bases between. This CDR3 has 17 amino acids. CDR3 in DNA: TGTGCCTGGAGTCTCCCGGGAGCTAGCCACCACTACAATGAGCAGTTCTTC. The encoded protein is CAWSLPGASHHYNEQFF.

In this sample, this clonotype turned up once. This chain joins TRBV2 and TRBJ2-7, with 9 nucleotides matching TRBD1. With V trimmed by 6 bases and J by 3 bases, 15 bases remained unmatched. Germline loops: CDR1 SNHLY, CDR2 FYNNEI. The CDR3 length is 17 residues. The CDR3 region is CASRDQEQGAFSYEQYF. The CDR3 DNA follows: TGTGCCAGCAGGGACCAAGAACAGGGGGCGTTTAGCTACGAGCAGTACTTC.

For this clonotype: This CDR3 fails to terminate in the conserved phenylalanine or tryptophan, so it likely reflects a read error. No DNA is shown, since the ends of the CDR3 on it are uncertain; the CDR3 is the one TCRdb lists. The chain is built from TRBV28 and TRBJ2-3; no check of the table's D call, TRBD1, against the DNA was made. With termini counted, the CDR3 has 17 amino acids. Germline V gene sequence: CDR1 MDHEN, CDR2 SYDVKM. This CDR3 reads CASSSPPGGAYEQYFGP.

The sample holds a few counts of this clonotype. This chain uses TRBV20-1 with TRBJ2-3; 12 bases line up with TRBD2. V was pared by 3 bases and J by 3 bases, with 10 bases of the junction left unmatched. CDR3 length equals 17 residues. CDR1 is DFQATT and CDR2 is SNEGSKA in the germline V gene (reference sequence). CDR3 nucleotide sequence: TGCAGTGCTAGGGTGTCTAGCGGGAGGGCCGGAACAGATACGCAGTATTTT. Its protein is CSARVSSGRAGTDTQYF.

CDR3 sequence: CASSGAVSSYNEQFF. The CDR3 bases are TGTGCCAGCAGCGGGGCGGTTAGCTCCTACAATGAGCAGTTCTTC. J is TRBJ2-1 and V is TRBV27, with D perhaps given as TRBD1 or TRBD2 (5 bases each). This CDR3 is 15 amino acids long. Trimming pared 6 bases from V and 0 bases from J, leaving 12 bases between. Germline lookup yields CDR1 MNHEY and CDR2 SMNVEV (reference sequence).

This chain joins TRBV10-3 and TRBJ2-6, with D perhaps being TRBD1 or TRBD2 (6 bases each). Trimming stripped 0 bases from V and 0 bases from J, with 9 bases between. The germline gives CDR1 ENHRY, CDR2 SYGVKD. The CDR3 is made up of 17 amino acids. DNA for the CDR3: TGTGCCATCAGTGAGTCGGGGGGCAGCTCTGGGGCCAACGTCCTGACTTTC. Translating it yields CAISESGGSSGANVLTF.

This clonotype was counted many times. V and J are TRBV7-2 and TRBJ2-7; TRBD2 is a possible D gene (5 bases). The CDR3 runs to 15 residues. CDR1 SGHTA and CDR2 FQGNSA come from the germline V gene. V was cut by 2 bases and J by 2 bases, with 13 bases left in between. This chain's CDR3 is CASSLTWERAYEQYF. DNA of the CDR3: TGTGCCAGCAGCTTAACGTGGGAGAGGGCCTACGAGCAGTACTTC.

This clonotype has a count of ten or more. The gene calls are TRBV5-6 and TRBJ2-1; D tentatively fits TRBD1 or TRBD2 (6 bases each). The ends were cut back, 3 bases at V and 11 bases at J, with 12 bases in the middle. CDR1 and CDR2 (germline): SGHDT, YYEEEE. The CDR3 extends over 12 amino acids. CDR3 in amino acids: CASSWGAPQQFF. In DNA form, the CDR3 reads TGTGCCAGCAGCTGGGGGGCTCCCCAGCAGTTCTTC.

V usage is TRBV28 and J usage is TRBJ1-6; a weak D match, TRBD1 (6 bases). Germline V gene data show CDR1 as MDHEN and CDR2 as SYDVKM. The CDR3 loop spans 15 amino acids. Trimming stripped 9 bases from V and 6 bases from J, with 18 bases between. The CDR3 loop is CASAASGTTNSPLHF. The CDR3 nucleotides are TGTGCCAGTGCGGCTTCCGGGACAACTAATTCACCCCTCCACTTT. Full variable domain (rest looked up from reference TRBV28 and TRBJ1-6): DVKVTQSSRYLVKRTGEKVFLECVQDMDHENMFWYRQDPGLGLRLIYFSYDVKMKEKGDIPEGYSVSREKKERFSLILESASTNQTSMYLCASAASGTTNSPLHFGNGTRLTVT.

This clonotype occurred many times. This chain joins TRBV11-2 and TRBJ2-1; TRBD1 matches at 8 bases. Germline V gene sequence: CDR1 SGHAT, CDR2 FQNNGV. Losses at the gene ends were 5 bases for V and 2 bases for J; bases not matched to a gene: 8. The CDR3 covers 16 residues. CDR3: CASSPWTGLTYNEQFF. The CDR3 nucleotides read TGTGCCAGCAGCCCTTGGACAGGGCTGACCTACAATGAGCAGTTCTTC.